This T cell receptor (beta chain) was identified in a study of radiation and T cells in renal cell carcinoma. Assay used: immunoSEQ multiplex PCR; TCRdb lists only in-frame clones, some missing. This table holds 150,000 or so clones, around nine tenths found once. The time point is: baseline pretreatment blood. This sample's treatment: 15 Gy SBRT to primary tumor, nephrectomy 4 weeks later. Blood was sampled at baseline, 2 weeks and 4 weeks after SBRT. About this clone itself: Its antigen is as yet unknown.

The ends were cut back, 5 bases at V and 1 base at J, with 23 bases in the middle. Per germline, CDR1 LNHDA and CDR2 SQIVND (reference sequence). The CDR3 runs 18 residues. Whole-study results and caveats: Pretreatment tumor biopsies were lacking, so baseline clonotypes are unknown.

The chain links TRBV19 to TRBJ1-2, with D possibly being TRBD1 (6 bases). The clonotype originates from a woman aged 45 to 65 with renal cell carcinoma. The sample in question was blood, obtained from a patient whose treatment included radiotherapy and nephrectomy. CDR3: CASSAQASTGALNYGYTF. In DNA form, the CDR3 reads TGTGCCAGTAGTGCTCAAGCTTCGACGGGGGCGCTTAACTATGGCTACACCTTC.